This TCR beta chain was captured in a study of blood T cell repertoires in COVID-19. The CDR3 spans 15 residues. The data were produced by immunoSEQ multiplex PCR, yet TCRdb's version contains in-frame clones alone and is incomplete. The table shows some 350,000 clones, with more than 75% occurring only once. The TCR sequence derives from a woman in her thirties who had recovered from COVID-19. The chain uses TRBV21-1 and TRBJ1-1; whether TRBD1, the table's D call, matches the DNA was not checked. TRBV21-1 is a documented pseudogene. Sample: PBMCs or T cells enriched from blood (not recorded which). The CDR3, as DNA: TGTGCCAGCAGCCCATGGACAGGGCGGAACACTGAAGCTTTCTTT. Its protein product is CASSPWTGRNTEAFF.